The 26 T cell receptor beta chains presented below share a single source sample, sequenced in a study of T cell repertoires in cytomegalovirus infection. The antigens for these receptors are not known. TCRdb itself ran the reads through MiXCR, one entry per CDR3 protein. Of hundreds of thousands of distinct CDR3 sequences detected, around a third appear once; the ten largest clones hold roughly 18%. The sample consisted of cultured PBMCs, taken from culture after CMV antigen stimulation. These receptor sequences come from a human donor in good health (CMV status not recorded). Some clones in this sample may be carry-over from other donors' samples.

The chain joins TRBV7-9 to TRBJ2-7; D ambiguous. V lost 1 base and J 7 bases, leaving 14 bases between the germline ends. The CDR3 totals 14 residues. Germline loops: CDR1 SEHNR, CDR2 FQNEAQ (reference sequence). Written as DNA, the CDR3 is TGTGCCAGCAGCTTAGGCTCCGCACCGGAGGAGCAGTACTTC. Translation gives CASSLGSAPEEQYF.

The rearrangement joins TRBV10-3 to TRBJ2-3; possibly TRBD1 or TRBD2 for D (6 bases each). Per the germline V gene, CDR1 is ENHRY and CDR2 is SYGVKD. Trimming removed 4 bases from V and 5 bases from J, with 19 bases in between. This CDR3 spans 16 amino acids. The DNA of the CDR3 is TGTGCCATCAGTGCCCGCAAGGGGGGCCTGGAAGATACGCAGTATTTT. Residues: CAISARKGGLEDTQYF.

The V gene is TRBV3-1, the J gene TRBJ1-5, with D possibly matching TRBD1 (6 bases). Per germline, CDR1 LGHDT and CDR2 YNNKEL (reference sequence). Trimming cost V 6 bases and J 5 bases, with 17 bases left between them. This CDR3 has 15 residues. The CDR3 reads CASSPYPGADQPQHF. The CDR3 DNA reads TGTGCCAGCAGTCCTTACCCGGGGGCCGATCAGCCCCAGCATTTT.

CDR3 DNA: TGTGCCAGCAGCTTAGGGGCAGCGGGGGGGATACAAGAGACCCAGTACTTC. It codes for CASSLGAAGGIQETQYF. V usage is TRBV7-2 and J usage is TRBJ2-5, with 10 bases aligning to TRBD2. Germline V CDR1 and CDR2: SGHTA, FQGNSA. The CDR3 sequence is 17 residues long. V lost 1 base and J lost 2; bases outside the gene matches: 7.

V gene TRBV6-2 or TRBV6-3 combines with J gene TRBJ2-5, with D possibly matching TRBD2 (6 bases). This CDR3 spans 13 amino acids. Germline V CDR1 and CDR2: MNHEY, SVGEGT. Trimming stripped 6 bases from V and 4 bases from J, with 12 bases between. The CDR3 sequence is CASRQTGGETQYF. CDR3 nucleotides: TGTGCCAGCAGGCAGACCGGGGGAGAGACCCAGTACTTC.

The rearrangement links TRBV7-2 to TRBJ2-5; 7 bases line up with TRBD2. V lost 5 bases to trimming and J lost 0 bases; unmatched junction nucleotides: 15. The CDR3 is made up of 18 amino acids. Germline V gene data show CDR1 as SGHTA and CDR2 as FQGNSA. This chain's CDR3 is CASSLDPGGTGDQETQYF. CDR3 DNA sequence: TGTGCCAGCAGCCTAGACCCGGGGGGAACCGGGGACCAAGAGACCCAGTACTTC.

The chain is built from TRBV12-3 or TRBV12-4 and TRBJ1-2; 8 positions agree with TRBD1. The trim removed 5 bases at V and 4 bases at J, leaving 3 bases unmatched. The CDR3 sequence is 13 residues long. The CDR3 region has the DNA TGTGCCAGCAGTGTCCAGGGGGCCTATGGCTACACCTTC. Translation: CASSVQGAYGYTF.

V and J are TRBV9 and TRBJ1-6; TRBD1 matches at 7 bases. The CDR3 length is 17 residues. After removal of 3 bases from V and 0 bases from J, the junction contained 6 bases not matched to a gene. CDR1 is SGDLS, CDR2 YYNGEE, per germline. The CDR3 loop reads CASSGRQGDSYNSPLHF. In DNA, the CDR3 is TGTGCCAGCAGCGGAAGACAGGGTGACTCCTATAATTCACCCCTCCACTTT.

Turning to this clonotype: A much larger clone is a single base away; this may be a read error. The V call is TRBV7-2, the J call TRBJ2-2; D ambiguous. Germline V gene lookup returns CDR1 SGHTA and CDR2 FQGNSA. This CDR3 region has 14 residues. V was pared by 7 bases and J by 3 bases, with 12 bases between. The CDR3 sequence is CASNIGRYTGELFF. Here the CDR3 DNA reads TGTGCCAGCAACATTGGAAGGTACACCGGGGAGCTGTTTTTT.

This chain uses TRBV12-3 or TRBV12-4 with TRBJ2-7; TRBD2 matches 7 bases. The trim removed 6 bases at V and 2 bases at J, leaving 7 bases unmatched. The CDR3 has 14 amino acids. The CDR3 DNA reads as TGTGCCAGCAGCAGGACTAGTTTAGCCTACGAGCAGTACTTC. This encodes CASSRTSLAYEQYF.

This chain connects TRBV6-1 to TRBJ1-1; no clear D. Germline V CDR1 and CDR2: MNHNS, SASEGT. V lost 6 bases and J 1 base, leaving 9 bases between the germline ends. There are 13 residues in the CDR3. CDR3 sequence reads: CASSNEANTEAFF. The DNA for the CDR3 is TGTGCCAGCAGCAACGAGGCGAACACTGAAGCTTTCTTT.

This clonotype was counted ten times or more. The chain combines TRBV7-2 with TRBJ2-7; 8 bases agree with TRBD2. The CDR3 totals 16 residues. J was trimmed by 2 bases and V by 1 base; bases with no gene match: 7. Germline V CDR1 and CDR2: SGHTA, FQGNSA. The CDR3: CASSLVRAGATYEQYF. As DNA, the CDR3 is TGTGCCAGCAGCTTAGTTCGAGCGGGGGCGACCTACGAGCAGTACTTC.

This clonotype was counted between two and nine times. This chain uses TRBV6-2 or TRBV6-3 with TRBJ2-1; 11 nucleotides align to TRBD2. Trimming cost V 0 bases and J 8 bases; bases outside gene matches: 6. The germline CDR1 and CDR2 sequences are MNHEY and SVGEGT. This CDR3 contains 16 residues. CDR3 in amino acids: CASSYSASGRIHEQFF. Here the CDR3 DNA reads TGTGCCAGCAGTTACTCAGCTAGCGGGAGGATCCATGAGCAGTTCTTC.

Details on this clonotype: This could be a read error, since a much larger clone is one nucleotide away. The genes are TRBV7-2 and TRBJ2-1; 11 nucleotides line up with TRBD2. This CDR3 is 16 amino acids long. CDR1 is SGHTA, CDR2 FQGNSA, per germline. This CDR3 reads CASSLAGVAGGNDQFF. The CDR3 DNA follows: TGTGCCAGCAGCTTAGCGGGGGTAGCGGGAGGGAATGATCAGTTCTTC.

This clonotype has only one observation. This chain connects TRBV2 to TRBJ2-2; D call uncertain. Per germline, CDR1 SNHLY and CDR2 FYNNEI. The CDR3 covers 13 residues. V was clipped by 2 bases and J by 4 bases, with 5 bases between them. The CDR3 DNA reads TGTGCCAGCAGTGAACGGGCCACCGGGGAGCTGTTTTTT. Translating gives CASSERATGELFF.

This clonotype turned up a few times. The V call is TRBV27, the J call TRBJ2-1; 12 bases agree with TRBD2. CDR1 and CDR2 (germline): MNHEY, SMNVEV (reference sequence). The V gene end was trimmed by 5 bases and the J gene end by 10 bases; junction bases not matched to a gene: 12. The CDR3 is 16 residues long. The CDR3, as DNA: TGTGCCAGCAGTCCAGGCCGTCTAGCGGGGGGGCAAGAGCAGTTCTTC. As protein: CASSPGRLAGGQEQFF.

The V call is TRBV28, the J call TRBJ2-3; 8 bases are a match to TRBD1. CDR3 length: 15 amino acids. Unmatched junction bases numbered 8, after V lost 9 bases and J lost 0 bases. Germline lookup yields CDR1 MDHEN and CDR2 SYDVKM. The CDR3 reads CASNRGSSSTDTQYF. In nucleotides, the CDR3 is TGTGCCAGTAACAGGGGGTCCTCTAGCACAGATACGCAGTATTTT.

Worth noting for this clonotype: Since no conserved phenylalanine or tryptophan closes the CDR3, a read error is the likely cause. The DNA is omitted, as the CDR3 cannot be located on it reliably, and the CDR3 follows TCRdb's listing. This sequence joins TRBV7-7 and TRBJ1-1; the table's D call of TRBD1 was not tested on the DNA. The CDR3 totals 11 residues, both ends included. Germline assignment: CDR1 SSHAT and CDR2 FNYEAQ (reference sequence). The CDR3: CASSVLARLPL.

The rearrangement uses TRBV27 and TRBJ2-3; D not certain. CDR1 is MNHEY, CDR2 SMNVEV, per germline (reference sequence). The CDR3 sequence is 18 residues long. V was cut by 6 bases and J by 2 bases, with 24 bases left in between. The CDR3 loop reads CASRGPSGTRIHTDTQYF. In DNA form, the CDR3 reads TGTGCCAGCAGAGGTCCGTCTGGCACCCGAATTCACACAGATACGCAGTATTTT.

This clonotype was picked up a small number of times. J is TRBJ1-5 and V is TRBV7-2; D gene ambiguous. Per the germline V gene, CDR1 is SGHTA and CDR2 is FQGNSA. The CDR3 totals 13 residues. The ends were cut back, 1 base at V and 12 bases at J, with 13 bases in the middle. The chain's CDR3 is CASSLGAGFLQHF. In DNA form, the CDR3 reads TGTGCCAGCAGCTTAGGGGCAGGTTTTCTCCAGCATTTT.

In its sample, this clonotype was seen a few times. V gene TRBV25-1 combines with J gene TRBJ1-6; D is possibly TRBD1 (6 bases). CDR1 is MGHDK and CDR2 is SYGVNS in the germline V gene. There are 15 residues in the CDR3. Deletions cut 1 base from V and 6 bases from J, with 10 bases between. The CDR3 loop is CASSESGGLNSPLHF. CDR3 in DNA: TGTGCCAGCAGTGAATCCGGGGGGCTTAATTCACCCCTCCACTTT.

This clonotype has a handful of counts. The gene calls are TRBV29-1 and TRBJ1-1, with 7 bases matching TRBD1. The CDR3 spans 13 residues. Per the germline V gene, CDR1 is SQVTM and CDR2 is ANQGSEA. Trimming at V came to 2 bases and at J to 5 bases, leaving 5 bases not matched to a gene. The CDR3: CSVEQGVLTEAFF. In nucleotides, the CDR3 is TGCAGCGTTGAACAGGGGGTTCTAACTGAAGCTTTCTTT.

This clonotype was detected only a few times. The chain combines TRBV7-6 with TRBJ1-4; 8 nucleotides match TRBD1. Germline CDR1 and CDR2: SGHVS and FNYEAQ. V was pared by 1 base and J by 10 bases, with 8 bases of the junction left unmatched. The CDR3 spans 15 residues. CDR3 sequence reads: CASSLESGGVGKLFF. CDR3 DNA: TGTGCCAGCAGCTTAGAGTCAGGGGGCGTCGGAAAACTGTTTTTT.

This clonotype was detected only a few times. The V and J genes are TRBV12-3 or TRBV12-4 and TRBJ1-3; D gene uncertain. The CDR3 covers 13 residues. V shed 6 bases and J shed 0 bases, with 6 bases lying between them. CDR3 sequence (DNA): TGTGCCAGCAGCGTAGCCTCTGGAAACACCATATATTTT. It yields the protein CASSVASGNTIYF.

The rearrangement links TRBV12-5 to TRBJ1-2; TRBD1 might be the D (5 bases). This CDR3 has 15 residues. Per the germline V gene, CDR1 is LGHNT and CDR2 is FRNRAP. V was cut by 0 bases and J by 4 bases, with 12 bases left in between. The CDR3 DNA sequence: TGTGCTAGTGGTTTGGTACGAGAGGGGATCTATGGCTACACCTTC. This translates into CASGLVREGIYGYTF.

This clonotype showed up just a few times. J is TRBJ2-7 and V is TRBV28, with D tentatively TRBD2 (5 bases). The CDR3 loop spans 15 amino acids. Trimming shortened V by 1 base and J by 4 bases, and 14 bases separated the two germline ends. Germline V gene data show CDR1 as MDHEN and CDR2 as SYDVKM. CDR3 amino acids: CASSLYGGAPYEQYF. CDR3 in DNA: TGTGCCAGCAGTTTATATGGAGGAGCCCCGTACGAGCAGTACTTC.